These T cell receptor beta chains were read from a single sample in a study of T-cell memory formation after mild COVID-19. TCRdb recomputed calls from the 5' RACE reads with MiXCR, one row per CDR3 protein. The top ten hold 27% of the sample, which has more than 80,000 distinct CDR3 sequences, roughly 12% seen once. The sequencing sample was made of PBMCs or a T cell subset sorted from them (not recorded which). These receptors were obtained from an adult woman who had mild COVID-19 (a few samples of this study predate the infection). Cell type and time point are not known. Both conserved end residues are part of each CDR3. The order of the fields is clone size, V gene, CDR3 protein. Only part of the rows carry a size: once, few, many, or a class if the clone is expanded.

>NA|TRBV7-8
CASSPGVGLAGHNTEAFF
>many|TRBV6-6
CASSPLAGAYEQYF
>many|TRBV27
CASSHTGGSLITDTQYF
>few|TRBV5-6
CASSWGTGYNEQFF
>few|TRBV7-2
CASSFAGGRDGELFF
>NA|TRBV20-1
CSARAFSDRLPHNEQFF
>many|TRBV7-9
CASSSGYNEQFF
>NA|TRBV20-1
CSLRPGLRTEAFF
>few|TRBV29-1
CSVEGDVGYTF
>few|TRBV12-3/TRBV12-4
CASSDRVGSYNEQFF
>NA|TRBV10-3
CAISEPGIREYEQYF
>NA|TRBV6-1
CASTGAGTSGEPYQETQYF
>few|TRBV6-2/TRBV6-3
CASMPSRGQEDEQYF
>few|TRBV29-1
CSVVGGAGTGELFF
>few|TRBV24-1
CATSPLGGFSYNEQFF
>few|TRBV4-1
CASSQQGGNTGELFF
>NA|TRBV20-1
CSAKSGTSGRADTQYF
>NA|TRBV29-1
CSVDGGETQYF
>few|TRBV7-9
CASSLGQGKSDEQYF
>NA|TRBV7-3
CASSSHAIRTSGGPQGETQYF
>NA|TRBV27
CASRGTGGWGFETQYF
>NA|TRBV20-1
CSARAGGSEQFF
>NA|TRBV7-9
CASSLEAMGDEKLFF
>few|TRBV12-3/TRBV12-4
CASTTFKQTGQGLGGYTF
>NA|TRBV7-9
CASSSGQLAGDGYEQYF
>medium-sized|TRBV27
CASRWTSGVYNEQFF
>few|TRBV7-3
CASSPEGGASNEQFF
>many|TRBV6-1
CASAPRTSGGEQFF
>few|TRBV2
CASSENRGRDTDTQYF
>NA|TRBV27
CASGPRVGNEQYF
>NA|TRBV15
CATSTDRVDEQYF
>NA|TRBV6-1
CASNYGTGTQGFYGYTF
>few|TRBV12-3/TRBV12-4
CASSPPDRDLTGELFF
>NA|TRBV7-2
CASSLELAGQDTQYF
>NA|TRBV7-9
CASSFLTGSTDTQYF
>few|TRBV27
CASSLGPSGRNEQFF
>few|TRBV15
CATSSRGGLGVDTQYF
>NA|TRBV5-1
CASRAGTGYEQYF
>NA|TRBV7-2
CASSLATGELFF
>NA|TRBV7-2
CASRSGQYSSGNTIYF
>few|TRBV9
CASSESQRSTDGGQETQYF
>NA|TRBV3-1
CASNRDSLNEKLFF
>many|TRBV23-1
CASSRGNGGREDQSSTDTQYF
>few|TRBV9
CASSPPGGIEQYF
>NA|TRBV4-1
CASSQAPSGGQSEQFF
>NA|TRBV20-1
CSASWGTAYNEQFF
>NA|TRBV4-2
CASSQATSREIVRQYF
>NA|TRBV27
CASSSWDSGWTEAFF
>few|TRBV4-1
CASSQDGLWEKEEQYF
>few|TRBV12-5
CASGLVPGAGTGELFF
>few|TRBV3-1
CASSSESYNSPLHF
>few|TRBV3-1
CASSPTTFSGFPYEQYF
>few|TRBV7-2
CASSSTGSNQPQHF
>few|TRBV20-1
CSARTGQGATKAFF
>many|TRBV20-1
CSATDATGWNTGELFF